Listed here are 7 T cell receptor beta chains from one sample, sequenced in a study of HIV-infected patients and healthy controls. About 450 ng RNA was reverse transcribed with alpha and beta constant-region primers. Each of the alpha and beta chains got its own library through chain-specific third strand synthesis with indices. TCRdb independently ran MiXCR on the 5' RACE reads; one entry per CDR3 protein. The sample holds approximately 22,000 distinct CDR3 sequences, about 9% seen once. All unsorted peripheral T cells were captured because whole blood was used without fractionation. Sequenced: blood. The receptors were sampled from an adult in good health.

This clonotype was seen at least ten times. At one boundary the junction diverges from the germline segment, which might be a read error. The CDR3 DNA is TGTGCCAGCAGCAAGAGGGTGCCCCGCTCTAATGGGCAGTTCTTC. It is translated as CASSKRVPRSNGQFF. The chain is built from TRBV6-5 and TRBJ2-1; D possibly corresponds to TRBD2 (5 bases). CDR3 size: 15 residues. Germline loops: CDR1 MNHEY, CDR2 SVGAGI.

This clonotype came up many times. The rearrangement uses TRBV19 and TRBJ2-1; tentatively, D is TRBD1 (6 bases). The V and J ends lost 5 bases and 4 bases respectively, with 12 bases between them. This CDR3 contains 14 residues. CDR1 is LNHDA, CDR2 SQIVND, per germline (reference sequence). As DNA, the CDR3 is TGTGCCAGTAGTCCGCAGGGGTCTTACAATGAGCAGTTCTTC. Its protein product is CASSPQGSYNEQFF.

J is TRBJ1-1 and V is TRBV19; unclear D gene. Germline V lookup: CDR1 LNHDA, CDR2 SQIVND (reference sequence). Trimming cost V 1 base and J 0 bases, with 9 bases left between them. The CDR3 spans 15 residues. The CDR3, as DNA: TGTGCCAGTAGTATAGGGGGAGCAATGAACACTGAAGCTTTCTTT. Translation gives CASSIGGAMNTEAFF.

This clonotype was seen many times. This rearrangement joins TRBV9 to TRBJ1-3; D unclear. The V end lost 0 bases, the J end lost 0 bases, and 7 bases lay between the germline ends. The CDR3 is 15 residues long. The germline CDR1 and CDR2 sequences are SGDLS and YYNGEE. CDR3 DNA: TGTGCCAGCAGCGTAGGACGGGTCTCTGGAAACACCATATATTTT. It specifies CASSVGRVSGNTIYF.

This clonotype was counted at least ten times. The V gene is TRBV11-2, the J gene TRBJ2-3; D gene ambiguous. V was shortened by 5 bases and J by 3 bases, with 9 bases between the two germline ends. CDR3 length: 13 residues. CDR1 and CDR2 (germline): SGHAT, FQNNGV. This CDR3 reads CASSRPLTDTQYF. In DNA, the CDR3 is TGTGCCAGCAGCCGACCATTAACAGATACGCAGTATTTT.

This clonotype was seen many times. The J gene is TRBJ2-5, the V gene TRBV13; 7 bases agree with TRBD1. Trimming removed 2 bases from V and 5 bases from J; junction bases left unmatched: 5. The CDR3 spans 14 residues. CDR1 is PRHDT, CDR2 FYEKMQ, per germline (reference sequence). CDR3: CASSLTGARETQYF. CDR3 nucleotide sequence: TGTGCCAGCAGCTTAACAGGGGCGCGGGAGACCCAGTACTTC.

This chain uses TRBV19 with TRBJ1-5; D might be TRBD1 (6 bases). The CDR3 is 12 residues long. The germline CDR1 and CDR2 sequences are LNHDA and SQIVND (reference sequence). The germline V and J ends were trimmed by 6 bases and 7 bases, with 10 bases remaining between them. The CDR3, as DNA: TGTGCCAGTAGCATGGGACAACAGCCCCAGCATTTT. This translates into CASSMGQQPQHF.